Listed here are 19 T cell receptor beta chains from one sample, sequenced in a study of glioma-infiltrating T cells after dendritic cell vaccination. Measured with immunoSEQ multiplex PCR; TCRdb has only the in-frame clones, and not every one. The sample has 90,000 to 110,000 clones; roughly 90% are singletons. Time point defined: after dendritic cell vaccination, including at tumor progression/relapse. The starting material was blood, obtained after dendritic cell vaccination. The receptor source for this set is a human donor with glioblastoma.

The CDR3 DNA reads as TGTGCCAGTAGTTCTAGCGGGGCCACAGATACGCAGTATTTT. Protein: CASSSSGATDTQYF. The chain employs TRBV19 and TRBJ2-3, with TRBD2 identical over 9 bases. J was trimmed by 2 bases and V by 5 bases; bases with no gene match: 2. The CDR3 spans 14 residues. CDR1 and CDR2 from the germline V gene are LNHDA and SQIVND (reference sequence).

The chain joins TRBV2 to TRBJ1-1, with 7 bases that match TRBD1. V lost 8 bases to trimming and J lost 0 bases; unmatched junction nucleotides: 6. Germline CDR1 SNHLY, CDR2 FYNNEI. The CDR3 spans 14 residues. The CDR3 spells CASEKDRMNTEAFF. The CDR3 DNA reads as TGTGCCAGCGAAAAGGACAGGATGAACACTGAAGCTTTCTTT.

The genes are TRBV6-6 and TRBJ2-6; D not resolved. The germline V and J ends were trimmed by 10 bases and 4 bases, with 14 bases remaining between them. Germline CDR1 reads MNHNY; CDR2 reads SVGAGI (reference sequence). CDR3 length equals 14 residues. The CDR3 spells CATLNRPGANVLTF. The CDR3 DNA reads TGTGCCACACTAAATAGGCCAGGGGCCAACGTCCTGACTTTC.

The chain carries TRBV5-1 and TRBJ2-1; no clear D gene. V lost 0 bases to trimming and J lost 6 bases, with 10 bases between them. Germline CDR1 SGHRS, CDR2 YFSETQ. The CDR3 has 14 residues. CDR3 coding DNA: TGCGCCAGCAGCTTGGGAGTTTATCCCAATGAGCAGTTCTTC. Translating gives CASSLGVYPNEQFF.

V gene TRBV5-1 combines with J gene TRBJ2-3; TRBD2 matches 9 bases. With 5 bases clipped from V and 6 bases from J, the junction kept 13 bases outside the gene matches. The CDR3 runs 16 residues. Germline CDR1 SGHRS, CDR2 YFSETQ. CDR3 in DNA: TGCGCCAGCAGTCCAACCCCGGGACTAGCAAGGGATACGCAGTATTTT. This gives the protein CASSPTPGLARDTQYF.

The rearrangement joins TRBV6-5 to TRBJ1-6; 9 nucleotides match TRBD1. The V gene end was trimmed by 10 bases and the J gene end by 5 bases; junction bases not matched to a gene: 3. Germline V gives CDR1 MNHEY, CDR2 SVGAGI. This CDR3 contains 13 residues. The CDR3: CATNRGHNSPLHF. The CDR3 nucleotides read TGTGCCACCAACAGGGGGCATAATTCACCCCTCCACTTT.

This clone showed up just a few times. The chain recombines TRBV7-8 with TRBJ2-7; 9 nucleotides agree with TRBD2. V shed 6 bases, J shed 3 bases, and the junction held 12 bases outside the gene matches. Germline V gene sequence: CDR1 SGHVS, CDR2 FQNEAQ. The CDR3 has 16 amino acids. The CDR3: CASSQASSGRFYEQYF. The CDR3 coding sequence is TGTGCCAGCAGTCAGGCCAGCAGCGGGAGGTTCTACGAGCAGTACTTC.

The gene calls are TRBV11-3 and TRBJ2-7, with D possibly TRBD1 on 6 matching bases. Germline CDR1 reads SGHNT; CDR2 reads YENEEA. Trimming left V 5 bases short and J 3 bases short, with 8 bases between. The CDR3 sequence is 12 residues long. As DNA, the CDR3 is TGTGCCAGCAGCCCGACAGGCTACGAGCAGTACTTC. Translated, it gives CASSPTGYEQYF.

The CDR3 nucleotides are TGCGCCAGCAGCTTGGAAACCAGCGGGGGGACCGAGAAGCAGTTCTTC. It is translated as CASSLETSGGTEKQFF. The chain couples TRBV5-1 to TRBJ2-1; 9 positions agree with TRBD2. The germline V gene encodes CDR1 SGHRS and CDR2 YFSETQ. J lost 11 bases, V lost 0 bases, and 12 bases had no gene match. The CDR3 covers 16 residues.

The chain recombines TRBV29-1 with TRBJ1-1, with 7 positions matching TRBD1. Trimming at V came to 6 bases and at J to 0 bases, leaving 7 bases not matched to a gene. In germline, CDR1 is SQVTM, CDR2 ANQGSEA. This CDR3 contains 14 residues. The CDR3 DNA reads TGCAGCGTGGGGGGACAGTCGCTGAACACTGAAGCTTTCTTT. This gives the protein CSVGGQSLNTEAFF.

The genes are TRBV7-8 and TRBJ1-6, with a tentative D call TRBD1 (5 bases). Germline CDR1 reads SGHVS; CDR2 reads FQNEAQ. Trimming stripped 5 bases from V and 7 bases from J, with 18 bases between. This CDR3 spans 16 amino acids. This CDR3 reads CASSARGGRGNSPLHF. The CDR3 DNA reads as TGTGCCAGCAGCGCCCGGGGGGGGAGAGGGAATTCACCCCTCCACTTT.

The rearrangement links TRBV19 to TRBJ1-2; TRBD1 is a possible D gene (6 bases). The CDR3 has 15 amino acids. The germline V gene has CDR1 LNHDA and CDR2 SQIVND (reference sequence). With 0 bases removed from V and 5 bases from J, the gap between germline ends came to 13 bases. This chain's CDR3 is CASSIEGQGMYGYTF. The CDR3, as DNA: TGTGCCAGTAGTATAGAGGGGCAGGGGATGTATGGCTACACCTTC.

The chain combines TRBV29-1 with TRBJ2-5, with 7 bases lining up with TRBD2. V lost 7 bases and J lost 2; bases outside the gene matches: 7. Germline V lookup: CDR1 SQVTM, CDR2 ANQGSEA. The CDR3 loop spans 13 amino acids. CDR3 bases: TGCAGCGCCGGCCGGGGGGAACAAGAGACCCAGTACTTC. It encodes CSAGRGEQETQYF.

The rearrangement links TRBV27 to TRBJ1-1, with 9 bases fitting TRBD1. The CDR3 loop spans 15 amino acids. Unmatched junction bases numbered 8, after V lost 4 bases and J lost 5 bases. CDR1 is MNHEY and CDR2 is SMNVEV in the germline V gene (reference sequence). The CDR3 coding sequence is TGTGCCAGCAGTTCTACAGGGGGCGCAAGAACTGAAGCTTTCTTT. It codes for CASSSTGGARTEAFF.

This clone was counted a single time. The chain recombines TRBV19 with TRBJ1-5; 12 nucleotides align to TRBD1. This CDR3 comprises 15 residues. CDR1 and CDR2 (germline): LNHDA, SQIVND (reference sequence). J lost 7 bases, V lost 3 bases, and 4 bases had no gene match. Here the CDR3 DNA reads TGTGCCAGTAGTATCCCCGGGACAGGGGGCCAGCCCCAGCATTTT. It encodes CASSIPGTGGQPQHF.

In regard to this clone: At one end, the junction sequence differs from germline, possibly due to a read error. The rearrangement links TRBV2 to TRBJ1-6; D uncertain. The CDR3 consists of 17 residues. The germline gives CDR1 SNHLY, CDR2 FYNNEI. CDR3 region: CASSEALGSSYNSPLHF. DNA of the CDR3: TGTGCCAGCAGTGAAGCCCTGGGTAGCTCCTATAATTCCCCCCTCCACTTT.

This rearrangement joins TRBV5-1 to TRBJ1-6; D is unclear. Germline V gene sequence: CDR1 SGHRS, CDR2 YFSETQ. The V and J ends lost 6 bases and 9 bases respectively, with 22 bases between them. The CDR3 has 16 residues. The CDR3 DNA reads as TGCGCCAGCACTCCGGCGGGAGGCGGGGTCGGTTCACCCCTCCACTTT. Translation: CASTPAGGGVGSPLHF.

This clone was counted a single time. J is TRBJ1-1 and V is TRBV5-1; D possibly corresponds to TRBD1 (6 bases). The germline V gene has CDR1 SGHRS and CDR2 YFSETQ. Trimming stripped 4 bases from V and 11 bases from J, with 18 bases between. The CDR3 is 13 amino acids. This chain's CDR3 is CASSQRQASGAFF. The CDR3 bases are TGCGCCAGCAGCCAGCGACAGGCGTCAGGGGCTTTCTTT.

This clone was detected only a few times. One end of the junction fails to match germline, which may point to a read error. V is TRBV19 and J is TRBJ1-3, with a weak D call TRBD1 (6 bases). The length of the CDR3 is 16 residues. Germline CDR1 and CDR2: LNHDA and SQIVND (reference sequence). The CDR3 DNA reads TGTGCCAGTAATATACCGGGACAAGGCTCTGGAAACACCATATATTTT. The encoded protein is CASNIPGQGSGNTIYF.